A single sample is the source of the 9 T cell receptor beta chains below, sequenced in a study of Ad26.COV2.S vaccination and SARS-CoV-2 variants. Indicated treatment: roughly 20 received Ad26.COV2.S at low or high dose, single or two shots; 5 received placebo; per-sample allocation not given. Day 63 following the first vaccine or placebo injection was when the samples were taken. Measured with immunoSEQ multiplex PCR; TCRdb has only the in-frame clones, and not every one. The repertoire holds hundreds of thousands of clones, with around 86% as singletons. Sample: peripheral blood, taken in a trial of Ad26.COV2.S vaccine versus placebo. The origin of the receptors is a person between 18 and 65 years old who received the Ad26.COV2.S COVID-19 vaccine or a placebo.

The DNA of the CDR3 is TGCGCCAGCAGCTTGGGGGGGGCCCGAGAGACCCAGTACTTC. Its translation: CASSLGGARETQYF. V gene TRBV5-1 combines with J gene TRBJ2-5; D may match TRBD1 or TRBD2 (6 bases each). This CDR3 is 14 amino acids long. Germline assignment: CDR1 SGHRS and CDR2 YFSETQ. Trimming took 0 bases from V and 4 from J, leaving 10 bases between them.

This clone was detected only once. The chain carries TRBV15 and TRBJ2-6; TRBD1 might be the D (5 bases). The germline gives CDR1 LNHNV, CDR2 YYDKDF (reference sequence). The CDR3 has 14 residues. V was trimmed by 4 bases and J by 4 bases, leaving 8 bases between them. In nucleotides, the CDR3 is TGTGCCACCAGCACAGGGCACGGGGCCAACGTCCTGACTTTC. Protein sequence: CATSTGHGANVLTF. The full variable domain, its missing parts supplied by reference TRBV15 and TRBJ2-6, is DAMVIQNPRYQVTQFGKPVTLSCSQTLNHNVMYWYQQKSSQAPKLLFHYYDKDFNNEADTPDNFQSRRPNTSFCFLDIRSPGLGDTAMYLCATSTGHGANVLTFGAGSRLTVL.

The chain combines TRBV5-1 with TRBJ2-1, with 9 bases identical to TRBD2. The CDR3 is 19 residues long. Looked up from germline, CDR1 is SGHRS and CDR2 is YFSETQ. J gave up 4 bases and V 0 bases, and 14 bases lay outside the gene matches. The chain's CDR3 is CASSLAVGGTSGPYNEQFF. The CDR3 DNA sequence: TGCGCCAGCAGCTTGGCCGTGGGGGGAACTAGCGGGCCTTACAATGAGCAGTTCTTC.

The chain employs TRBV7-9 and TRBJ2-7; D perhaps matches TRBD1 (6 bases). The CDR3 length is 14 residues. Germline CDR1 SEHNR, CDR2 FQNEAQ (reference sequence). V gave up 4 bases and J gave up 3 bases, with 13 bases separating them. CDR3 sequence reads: CASSSGHQDYEQYF. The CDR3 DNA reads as TGTGCCAGCAGCTCGGGACACCAGGACTACGAGCAGTACTTC.

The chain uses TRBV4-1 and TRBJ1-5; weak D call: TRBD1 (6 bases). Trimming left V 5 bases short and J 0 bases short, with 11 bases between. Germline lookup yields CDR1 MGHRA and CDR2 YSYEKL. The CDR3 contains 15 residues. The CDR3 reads CASSSTGTSNQPQHF. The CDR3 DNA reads TGCGCCAGCAGCTCCACAGGGACTAGCAATCAGCCCCAGCATTTT.

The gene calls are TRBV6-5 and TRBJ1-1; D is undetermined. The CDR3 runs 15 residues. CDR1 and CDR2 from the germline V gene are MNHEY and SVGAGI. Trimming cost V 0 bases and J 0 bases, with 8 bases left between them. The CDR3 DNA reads TGTGCCAGCAGTTACTCGGAGGGCATGAACACTGAAGCTTTCTTT. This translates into CASSYSEGMNTEAFF.

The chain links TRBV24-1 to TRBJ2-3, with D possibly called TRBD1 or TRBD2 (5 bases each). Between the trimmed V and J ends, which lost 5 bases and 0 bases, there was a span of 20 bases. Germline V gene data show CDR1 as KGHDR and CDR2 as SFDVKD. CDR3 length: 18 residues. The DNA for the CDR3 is TGTGCCACCAGTGCGGGTTCGGGGCGGACCTATAGCACAGATACGCAGTATTTT. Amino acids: CATSAGSGRTYSTDTQYF.

The CDR3 coding sequence is TGTGCCAGCAGTGACGGCAGGGAGGGCACTGAAGCTTTCTTT. Encoded protein: CASSDGREGTEAFF. The V and J genes are TRBV6-4 and TRBJ1-1; a weak D match, TRBD1 (5 bases). The CDR3 consists of 14 residues. V lost 2 bases and J lost 4, with 11 bases in between. CDR1 is MRHNA, CDR2 SNTAGT, per germline.

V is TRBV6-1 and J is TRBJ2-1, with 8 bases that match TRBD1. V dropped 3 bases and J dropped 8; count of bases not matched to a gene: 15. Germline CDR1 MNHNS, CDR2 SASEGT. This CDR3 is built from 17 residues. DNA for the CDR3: TGTGCCAGCAGTGACCCCTCCCGTGACAGGGGAATCGATGAGCAGTTCTTC. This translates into CASSDPSRDRGIDEQFF.